This T cell receptor (beta chain) derives from a study of blood T cell repertoires in COVID-19. The wider study: Both acute and convalescent COVID-19 samples were obtained from the United States, Italy and Spain.

Per the original methods: Estimation of nucleated cell counts relied on the amplification of reference gene primers. This table comes from immunoSEQ multiplex PCR, and its TCRdb copy is limited to in-frame clones, with some not included. The V and J calls and the clone size are those of that table, but D and trimming were determined from the DNA. This table holds 150,000 to 200,000 clones, more than 75% found once. This clone was detected a few times. The source material was peripheral blood. This clonotype originated in a man between 70 and 80 years old with acute or convalescent COVID-19.

The CDR3 protein is CASSQGPGGSYEQYF. DNA of the CDR3: TGCGCCAGCAGCCAGGGGCCAGGGGGGTCCTACGAGCAGTACTTC. This chain links TRBV4-3 with TRBJ2-7, with D maybe TRBD1 (7 bases). Germline V gene data show CDR1 as LGHNA and CDR2 as YSLEER. V was cut by 3 bases and J by 1 base, with 13 bases left in between. The CDR3 covers 15 residues.